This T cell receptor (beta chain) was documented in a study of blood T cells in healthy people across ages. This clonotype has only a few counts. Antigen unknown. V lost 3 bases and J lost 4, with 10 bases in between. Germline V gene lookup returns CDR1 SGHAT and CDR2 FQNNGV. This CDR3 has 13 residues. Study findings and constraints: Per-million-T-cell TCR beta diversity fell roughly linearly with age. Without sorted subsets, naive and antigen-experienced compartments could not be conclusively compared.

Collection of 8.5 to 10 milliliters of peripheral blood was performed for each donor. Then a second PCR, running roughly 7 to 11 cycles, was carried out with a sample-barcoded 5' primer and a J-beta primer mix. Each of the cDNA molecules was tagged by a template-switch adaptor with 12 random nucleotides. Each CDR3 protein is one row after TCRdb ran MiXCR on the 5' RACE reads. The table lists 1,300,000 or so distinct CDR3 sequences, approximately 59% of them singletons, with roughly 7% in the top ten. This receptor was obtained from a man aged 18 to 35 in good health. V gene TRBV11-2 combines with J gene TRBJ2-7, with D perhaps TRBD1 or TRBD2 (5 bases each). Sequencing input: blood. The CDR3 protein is CASSFGAGYEQYF. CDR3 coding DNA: TGTGCCAGCAGCTTCGGGGCAGGGTACGAGCAGTACTTC.